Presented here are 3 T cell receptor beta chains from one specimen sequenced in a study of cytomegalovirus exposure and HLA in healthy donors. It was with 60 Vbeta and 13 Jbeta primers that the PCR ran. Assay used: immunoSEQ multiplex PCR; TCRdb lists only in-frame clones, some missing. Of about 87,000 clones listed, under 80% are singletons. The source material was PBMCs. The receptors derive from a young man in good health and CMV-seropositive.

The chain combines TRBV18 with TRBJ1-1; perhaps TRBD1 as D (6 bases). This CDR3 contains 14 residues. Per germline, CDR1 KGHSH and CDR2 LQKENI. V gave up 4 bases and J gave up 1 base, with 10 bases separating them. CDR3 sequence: CASSQDRRNTEAFF. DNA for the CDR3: TGTGCCAGCTCACAAGACAGGAGGAACACTGAAGCTTTCTTT. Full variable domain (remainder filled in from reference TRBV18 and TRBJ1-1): NAGVMQNPRHLVRRRGQEARLRCSPMKGHSHVYWYRQLPEEGLKFMVYLQKENIIDESGMPKERFSAEFPKEGPSILRIQQVVRGDSAAYFCASSQDRRNTEAFFGQGTRLTVV.

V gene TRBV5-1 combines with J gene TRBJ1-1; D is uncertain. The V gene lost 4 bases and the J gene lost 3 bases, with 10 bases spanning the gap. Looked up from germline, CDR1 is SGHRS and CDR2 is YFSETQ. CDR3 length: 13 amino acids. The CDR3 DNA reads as TGCGCCAGCAGCACCACCCGGGACACTGAAGCTTTCTTT. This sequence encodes CASSTTRDTEAFF.

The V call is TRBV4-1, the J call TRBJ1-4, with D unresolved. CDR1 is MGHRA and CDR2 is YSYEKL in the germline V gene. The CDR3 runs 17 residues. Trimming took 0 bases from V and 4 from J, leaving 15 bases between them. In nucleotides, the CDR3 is TGCGCCAGCAGCCAAGATCAAAATGGTTCAGGTAATGAAAAACTGTTTTTT. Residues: CASSQDQNGSGNEKLFF.